A selection of T cell receptor beta chains follows, all from one sample in a study of CD8+ T cells in alopecia areata. TCRdb keeps only in-frame clones here, not all; method: immunoSEQ multiplex PCR. The repertoire consists of 210,000 or so clones, with roughly three fifths occurring once and the leading ten covering more than 0.95%. The sequences come from CD4+ T cells sorted from blood, collected at approximately week 45, from a patient treated with tofacitinib. Receptor source: a human donor with alopecia areata. CDR3s include the opening cysteine and the closing phenylalanine or tryptophan. The D gene is left open where the match is weak. Where a row states a size, it is once, few, many or the class of an expanded clone; other rows omit it.

abundance: .
v_gene: TRBV27
j_gene: TRBJ1-1
d_gene: .
len: 16
CDR3nt: TGTGCCAGCAGTTTATTTTCTGGGGGATCCAACACTGAAGCTTTCTTT
CDR3aa: CASSLFSGGSNTEAFF

abundance: .
v_gene: TRBV7-2
j_gene: TRBJ2-1
d_gene: TRBD2
len: 15
CDR3nt: TGTGCCAGCAGCTTAGTAGCGGGGGGGTTATTAGAGCAGTTCTTC
CDR3aa: CASSLVAGGLLEQFF

abundance: once
v_gene: TRBV13
j_gene: TRBJ1-1
d_gene: .
len: 13
CDR3nt: TGTGCCAGCAGACCCCTAATTGGGGGAGAAACTTTCTTT
CDR3aa: CASRPLIGGETFF

abundance: .
v_gene: TRBV11-2
j_gene: TRBJ1-1
d_gene: .
len: 14
CDR3nt: TGTGCCAGCAGCTTATTAGGACGAACTCCAGAAGCTTTCTTT
CDR3aa: CASSLLGRTPEAFF

abundance: .
v_gene: TRBV7-2
j_gene: TRBJ1-6
d_gene: TRBD1
len: 16
CDR3nt: TGTGCCAGCAGCTTAGTTTCAGGGGGCTATAATTCACCCCTCCACTTT
CDR3aa: CASSLVSGGYNSPLHF

abundance: .
v_gene: TRBV7-4
j_gene: TRBJ2-3
d_gene: .
len: 18
CDR3nt: TGTGCCAGCAGCCCCCGACCCCTCCCGAATCATCCCCCAGATACGCAGTATTTT
CDR3aa: CASSPRPLPNHPPDTQYF

abundance: .
v_gene: TRBV30
j_gene: TRBJ1-5
d_gene: .
len: 12
CDR3nt: TGTGCCTGGAGTCAAGGCAATCAGCCCCAGCATTTT
CDR3aa: CAWSQGNQPQHF

abundance: .
v_gene: TRBV29-1
j_gene: TRBJ2-3
d_gene: TRBD1
len: 15
CDR3nt: TGCAGCGCTCCACCGGAGGACAGGGGCACAGATACGCAGTATTTT
CDR3aa: CSAPPEDRGTDTQYF

abundance: .
v_gene: TRBV29-1
j_gene: TRBJ2-1
d_gene: TRBD2
len: 14
CDR3nt: TGCAGCGTTGAGTCTAGCGGGGTATACAATGAGCAGTTCTTC
CDR3aa: CSVESSGVYNEQFF

abundance: .
v_gene: TRBV2
j_gene: TRBJ1-4
d_gene: .
len: 11
CDR3nt: TGTGCCAGCAGTGAACGCAGGGTTCTGTTTTTT
CDR3aa: CASSERRVLFF

abundance: .
v_gene: TRBV14
j_gene: TRBJ2-3
d_gene: .
len: 14
CDR3nt: TGTGCCAGCAGCCAAGATAGCCCCGCAGATACGCAGTATTTT
CDR3aa: CASSQDSPADTQYF

abundance: .
v_gene: TRBV5-6
j_gene: TRBJ1-5
d_gene: .
len: 15
CDR3nt: TGTGCCAGCAGCTACCAGAGACATAGCAATCAGCCCCAGCATTTT
CDR3aa: CASSYQRHSNQPQHF

abundance: .
v_gene: TRBV7-2
j_gene: TRBJ2-3
d_gene: TRBD2
len: 17
CDR3nt: TGTGCCAGCAGCACGACTAGCGGGGGGGCCTTAACAGATACGCAGTATTTT
CDR3aa: CASSTTSGGALTDTQYF

abundance: once
v_gene: TRBV18
j_gene: TRBJ1-5
d_gene: .
len: 13
CDR3nt: TGTGCCAGCTCAAAGGACAGTGATCAGCCCCAGCATTTT
CDR3aa: CASSKDSDQPQHF

abundance: .
v_gene: TRBV19
j_gene: TRBJ2-7
d_gene: TRBD1
len: 14
CDR3nt: TGTGCCAGTAGTCCCGGGGACAGGACCTACGAGCAGTACTTC
CDR3aa: CASSPGDRTYEQYF

abundance: .
v_gene: TRBV27
j_gene: TRBJ2-1
d_gene: TRBD2
len: 16
CDR3nt: TGTGCCAGCAGTTTAGACCCGGGACTAGCGGGGGCCGGGCAGTTCTTC
CDR3aa: CASSLDPGLAGAGQFF

abundance: .
v_gene: TRBV27
j_gene: TRBJ1-6
d_gene: .
len: 15
CDR3nt: TGTGCCAGCAGTCCGCGACAGGATTATAATTCACCCCTCCACTTT
CDR3aa: CASSPRQDYNSPLHF

abundance: .
v_gene: TRBV30
j_gene: TRBJ2-2
d_gene: .
len: 11
CDR3nt: TGTGCCATGGGCCTCCACGGGGAGCTGTTTTTT
CDR3aa: CAMGLHGELFF